Reported below is one T cell receptor (beta chain). Its antigen is undetermined. The CDR3 loop spans 15 amino acids. V lost 4 bases, J lost 0 bases, and 4 bases stayed unmatched. From germline, CDR1 is SGDLS and CDR2 YYNGEE. TCRdb's copy holds only in-frame clones and misses some; the assay was immunoSEQ multiplex PCR. The sample consists of 50,000 or so clones, approximately 87% of them appearing once. The data belong to a study of T cell clones after liver transplantation. Study-wide context: Samples came from ITN030ST, which attempted immunosuppression withdrawal within 2 years of liver transplantation. Timepoints were pre-transplant, pre-withdrawal, and after withdrawal was completed or failed. Study-level points and caveats: A significant post-transplant drop in circulating graft-donor-reactive CD4 TCRbeta sequences occurred in most of the 8 subjects. Small, mixed patient groups and varying post-transplant times limit these conclusions.

The sequencing used CD8+ T cells from blood, collected 12 months after liver transplant. The rearrangement links TRBV9 to TRBJ2-5; 9 bases match TRBD1. The receptor comes from a human patient who received a liver transplant. T cells may partly derive from the graft donor. The CDR3, as DNA: TGTGCCAGCAGCCCCGGGACAGGGTACCAAGAGACCCAGTACTTC. It encodes CASSPGTGYQETQYF.